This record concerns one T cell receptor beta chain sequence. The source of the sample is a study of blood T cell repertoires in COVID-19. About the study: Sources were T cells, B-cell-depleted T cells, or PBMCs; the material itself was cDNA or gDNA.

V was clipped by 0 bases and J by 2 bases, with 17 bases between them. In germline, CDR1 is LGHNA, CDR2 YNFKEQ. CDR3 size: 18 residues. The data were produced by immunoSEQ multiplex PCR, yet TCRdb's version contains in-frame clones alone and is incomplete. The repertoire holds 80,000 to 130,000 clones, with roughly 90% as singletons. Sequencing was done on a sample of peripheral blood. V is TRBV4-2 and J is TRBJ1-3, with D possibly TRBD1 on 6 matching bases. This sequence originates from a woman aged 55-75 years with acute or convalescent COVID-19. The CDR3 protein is CASSQDRNLGQTGNTIYF. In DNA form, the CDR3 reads TGTGCCAGCAGCCAAGATCGGAACTTAGGACAGACTGGAAACACCATATATTTT.